This T cell receptor beta chain was captured by sequencing in a study of shared clonotypes between healthy human individuals (dated by TCRdb to the early 2020s). Broadly, across the study: The cohort comprised a couple of women and a few men aged 18 to 49 years. For each donor, CD4 naive and CD4 memory were each given three plates, CD8 naive was given two plates, and CD8 memory was given one plate. To estimate repertoire size and how much clonotype sharing occurs between individuals, the study deeply sequenced the blood TCR repertoires of a handful of healthy adults. To increase sequencing depth and limit assay-specific biases, TCR repertoire library preparation and sequencing were carried out by different laboratories using diverse techniques. Per donor, leukapheresis produced somewhere between about 0.9 and 9 billion PBMCs.

Comment on this clone: Its antigen remains undetermined. Base qualities were left out, and no much larger clone turns up one base away.

Healthy HIV-negative adults with no recently reported acute infections or vaccinations were included as donors. Every donor was a Caucasian adult residing in Nashville, Tennessee, USA. CD4+ T cells were enriched by magnetic negative selection, after which naive cells were positively selected on CD45RA and the negative fraction was taken as the memory subset. Blood was obtained by leukapheresis, after which PBMCs were separated by Ficoll-Histopaque density gradient centrifugation and cryopreserved in liquid nitrogen vapor phase. Analytical flow cytometry was used to check the purity and quantity of every magnetically sorted T cell population. From each sorted fraction, genomic DNA was isolated and quantified by UV absorbance on a Nanodrop 2000c. Using the deep immunoSEQ assay, TCR CDR3 regions were amplified from genomic DNA by multiplex PCR. Genomic DNA extracted from each cell subset was distributed evenly over all wells of several immunoSEQ 96-well plates, and each plate served as one replicate. For sorted subsets, each replicate PCR was loaded with roughly 200 ng genomic DNA, equivalent to 30,000 to 35,000 T cell genomes. The purified libraries were quantified using a Qubit 3.0 fluorometer, sized with a Bioanalyzer 2100, and then quantified again using the KAPA Library Quantification kit. Every immunoSEQ 96-well plate was sequenced on a separate single-read 150-cycle Illumina NextSeq 550 flow cell. Per the original workflow: Because only junctional sequences without quality scores were contained in the immunoSEQ output, filtering matching that applied to full-length reads could not be performed. Sequences were annotated with PyIR, a Python wrapper for IgBLAST v1.9, and V/J genes and CDR3 were assigned using IMGT germline references. Any read was removed if the V/J assignment was weak (E-value above 1e-6), the CDR3 was missing, or the read contained stop codons, out-of-frame junctions, or ambiguous translated residues. V3J clonotypes were defined by identical inferred V gene, J gene, and CDR3 amino acid sequence. Percentage overlap between repertoires was computed as shared unique clonotypes divided by the size of the smaller repertoire. Richness of each repertoire was evaluated using RTK rarefaction, the Chao1 estimator, and Recon v2.1 estimates of unobserved clonotypes. OLGA was used to compute generation probabilities for all TCRbeta clonotypes that the gDNA method yielded from a handful of donors. TCRdb re-hosts the immuneACCESS table, in-frame sequences only. Its copies lack some clones; in the studies checked, an unresolved V gene accounts for under half of them, and the cause for the rest is not known. Clone size and the V and J calls come from that table; the DNA yielded D and trimming. This sample comprises about 1.1 million clones, 60% to 80% of them detected only once. The ten largest clones represent roughly 0.83% of the sample.

CDR1 SGHTA and CDR2 FQGTGA are derived from the germline V gene. From cysteine to phenylalanine, the CDR3 is 13 amino acids long. Only the CDR3 DNA is retained, 39 bases long and in frame from the first base. V is clipped by 3 bases and J by 4 bases, and the sequence between their germline boundaries is 9 bases long. Overall study results and their limits: Even with the large sequencing depth, rarefaction of the sorted-subset datasets indicated that sequencing was incomplete. Pairwise subsampling indicated that sequencing depth was expected to affect the degree of clonotype sharing among donors. Because the study included a small number of donors, the genetic and exposure-history diversity represented was limited. Larger estimated clonotype richness was generally found for naive subsets than for memory subsets. Compared with non-shared clonotypes, clonotypes shared by all four sorted-subset donors had higher generation probabilities. Sampling was restricted to blood, and TCR repertoires in tissue are likely to differ from TCR repertoires in blood. About 5% of naive CD4, roughly 3.6% of naive CD8, 2.3% of memory CD4, and about 0.4% of memory CD8 clonotypes were shared across a few donors.

This receptor was obtained from a man between 18 and 29 years old in good health. Some clones in this sample may be carry-over from other donors' samples. The V and J segments used are TRBV7-3 and TRBJ1-1; the D segment could be TRBD1, given 5 matching bases. Source material: memory CD4+ T cells from PBMCs. Reading the label with the study, this specimen's cell subset or site is: CD45RA-negative fraction. The CDR3 loop reads CASSLTVGTEAFF. The DNA sequence reads TGTGCCAGCAGCTTGACAGTAGGCACTGAAGCTTTCTTT.